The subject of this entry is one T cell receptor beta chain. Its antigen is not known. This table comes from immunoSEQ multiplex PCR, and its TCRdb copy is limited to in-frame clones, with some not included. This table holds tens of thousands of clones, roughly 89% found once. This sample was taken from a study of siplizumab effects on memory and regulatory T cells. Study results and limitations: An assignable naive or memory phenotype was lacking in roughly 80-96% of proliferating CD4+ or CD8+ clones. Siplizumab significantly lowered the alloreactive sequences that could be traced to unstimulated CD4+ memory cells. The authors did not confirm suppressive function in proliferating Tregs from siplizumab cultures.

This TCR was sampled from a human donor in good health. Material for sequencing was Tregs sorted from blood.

The CDR3 DNA follows: TGTGCCTGGAGTCCGTACATCACAGGAAACTATGGCTACACCTTC. Residues: CAWSPYITGNYGYTF. J is TRBJ1-2 and V is TRBV30; D is possibly TRBD1 (5 bases). The V and J ends lost 2 bases and 2 bases respectively, with 15 bases between them. The germline V gene encodes CDR1 GTSNPN and CDR2 SVGIG (reference sequence). This CDR3 region has 15 residues. Looking up the rest from reference TRBV30 and TRBJ1-2 gives the full variable domain: SQTIHQWPATLVQPVGSPLSLECTVEGTSNPNLYWYRQAAGRGLQLLFYSVGIGQISSEVPQNLSASRPQDRQFILSSKKLLLSDSGFYLCAWSPYITGNYGYTFGSGTRLTVV.